Shown below are 24 T cell receptor beta chains from a single sample sequenced in a study of cytomegalovirus exposure and HLA in healthy donors listed by TCRdb under 2017. Receptor amplification or capture employed the immunoSEQ multiplex PCR assay. A mixture of 60 forward primers for TCR Vbeta segments and 13 reverse primers for TCR Jbeta segments was used in the multiplex PCR. As stored in TCRdb, this immuneACCESS dataset retains in-frame rearrangements with V and J assigned. A fraction of the clones does not appear; measured against another copy, unresolved V genes explain less than half of the discrepancy, and the remainder lacks a known reason. The sample table contains about 61,000 clones; only one count was recorded for around 80% of them. Of the sample, about 53% is held by the ten largest clones. The sample consisted of PBMCs. Receptors originate from a man over 45 in good health and CMV-seropositive.

Worth noting for this clone: It may be a read error: a sequence one base away is much more abundant. Written as DNA, the CDR3 is TGCGCCAGCAGCCAAGAAGCAGGAAAAGGCTACTACGAGCAGTACTTC. Translation gives CASSQEAGKGYYEQYF. V usage is TRBV10-2 and J usage is TRBJ2-7; D remains unclear. From germline, CDR1 is WSHSY and CDR2 SAAADI. V was trimmed by 6 bases and J by 3 bases, leaving 21 bases between them. The CDR3 is 16 amino acids.

The chain recombines TRBV5-1 with TRBJ1-1, with 7 nucleotides matching TRBD1. With 4 bases clipped from V and 1 base from J, the junction kept 4 bases outside the gene matches. This CDR3 is 14 amino acids long. Per the germline V gene, CDR1 is SGHRS and CDR2 is YFSETQ. The CDR3 coding sequence is TGCGCCAGCAGCATCCGGACAGGGAACACTGAAGCTTTCTTT. It yields the protein CASSIRTGNTEAFF.

The chain is built from TRBV4-3 and TRBJ2-5, with a possible D match to TRBD2 (6 bases). Per the germline V gene, CDR1 is LGHNA and CDR2 is YSLEER. The CDR3 is 13 residues long. V lost 6 bases and J lost 0, with 8 bases in between. The CDR3 is CASSRDYQETQYF. For the CDR3, the DNA is TGCGCCAGCAGTCGGGACTACCAAGAGACCCAGTACTTC.

This chain links TRBV14 with TRBJ1-2; unclear D gene. Trimming stripped 1 base from V and 5 bases from J, with 5 bases between. This CDR3 has 12 amino acids. Germline lookup yields CDR1 SGHDN and CDR2 FVKESK. In DNA form, the CDR3 reads TGTGCCAGCAGCCAAGGGCAGTATGGCTACACCTTC. This gives the protein CASSQGQYGYTF.

Turning to this clone: A read error may produce the germline difference seen at one junction end. The chain couples TRBV2 to TRBJ2-7, with a possible D match to TRBD2 (5 bases). Germline V CDR1 and CDR2: SNHLY, FYNNEI. The CDR3 totals 14 residues. As DNA, the CDR3 is TGTGCCGGCAGGACCCGAGCGGAGTCCTACGAGCAGTACTTC. Its translation: CAGRTRAESYEQYF.

This rearrangement joins TRBV15 to TRBJ1-2; possible D gene TRBD1, 6 bases. Trimming left V 0 bases short and J 5 bases short, with 19 bases between. The CDR3 has 17 residues. CDR1 is LNHNV and CDR2 is YYDKDF in the germline V gene (reference sequence). The CDR3 DNA follows: TGTGCCACCAGCAGAGATGGTGCAGGGGAAGCTGGGTATGGCTACACCTTC. Protein product: CATSRDGAGEAGYGYTF.

The chain couples TRBV19 to TRBJ1-2; no reliable D call. The CDR3 is made up of 15 amino acids. The V and J ends lost 0 bases and 4 bases respectively, with 12 bases between them. CDR1 is LNHDA, CDR2 SQIVND, per germline (reference sequence). CDR3 sequence: CASSIEGSGVYGYTF. Written as DNA, the CDR3 is TGTGCCAGTAGTATAGAGGGCAGTGGCGTCTATGGCTACACCTTC.

The chain recombines TRBV27 with TRBJ2-7; D perhaps matches TRBD1 (5 bases). Trimming pared 5 bases from V and 2 bases from J, leaving 10 bases between. Germline V gene data show CDR1 as MNHEY and CDR2 as SMNVEV (reference sequence). The CDR3 has 13 residues. The CDR3 DNA reads as TGTGCCAGCAGTCGTGGCAGGGCCTACGAGCAGTACTTC. Its protein is CASSRGRAYEQYF.

This clone was picked up a small number of times. The conserved closing phenylalanine or tryptophan is absent in this CDR3, likely reflecting a read error. The chain uses TRBV2 and TRBJ1-1, with 8 bases fitting TRBD1. This CDR3 spans 18 amino acids. Germline V lookup: CDR1 SNHLY, CDR2 FYNNEI. Trimming removed 4 bases from V and 3 bases from J; junction bases left unmatched: 16. CDR3 in amino acids: CASSAPGQGRWRDTEAFL. The DNA for the CDR3 is TGTGCCAGCAGTGCCCCCGGACAGGGTCGATGGAGGGACACTGAAGCTTTCTTG.

CDR3 region: CASNPEGEGRKTQYF. The CDR3 DNA follows: TGTGCCAGCAACCCCGAGGGGGAGGGCAGGAAGACCCAGTACTTC. This rearrangement joins TRBV28 to TRBJ2-5, with D perhaps TRBD2 (7 bases). This CDR3 has 15 amino acids. Trimming took off 7 bases at V and 6 bases at J, with 21 bases between the two ends. Germline CDR1 is MDHEN and CDR2 is SYDVKM.

V usage is TRBV7-9 and J usage is TRBJ2-7; possible D gene TRBD2, 5 bases. The ends were cut back, 5 bases at V and 6 bases at J, with 20 bases in the middle. The germline V gene encodes CDR1 SEHNR and CDR2 FQNEAQ (reference sequence). This CDR3 is 15 amino acids long. CDR3: CASSTKVRVGSEQYF. CDR3 DNA sequence: TGTGCCAGCAGCACCAAGGTCCGGGTTGGGAGCGAGCAGTACTTC.

This clone was recorded only once. The V and J genes are TRBV9 and TRBJ2-1; maybe TRBD1 (6 bases). The V gene's germline CDR1 is SGDLS and CDR2 YYNGEE. Trimming removed 1 base at V and 4 bases at J, with 12 bases between. The CDR3 extends over 15 amino acids. This CDR3 reads CASSVTGTGYNEQFF. In DNA form, the CDR3 reads TGTGCCAGCAGCGTAACCGGAACAGGGTACAATGAGCAGTTCTTC. Together with reference TRBV9 and TRBJ2-1, the CDR3 gives the full variable domain: DSGVTQTPKHLITATGQRVTLRCSPRSGDLSVYWYQQSLDQGLQFLIQYYNGEERAKGNILERFSAQQFPDLHSELNLSSLELGDSALYFCASSVTGTGYNEQFFGPGTRLTVL.

This clone occurred once. A single base separates this from a much larger clone, so it may be a read error. The missing conserved phenylalanine or tryptophan at the end of this CDR3 makes a read error likely. This chain joins TRBV6-1 and TRBJ1-1; TRBD1 might be the D (5 bases). The germline V gene encodes CDR1 MNHNS and CDR2 SASEGT. The CDR3 spans 13 residues. Trimming took 11 bases from V and 1 from J, leaving 14 bases between them. In DNA form, the CDR3 reads TGTGCCGCCTCAGCAGGGTCGAACACTGAAGCTTTCTTG. Translating gives CAASAGSNTEAFL.

This chain uses TRBV7-3 with TRBJ2-7; 11 bases are a match to TRBD2. The CDR3 contains 15 residues. V lost 2 bases to trimming and J lost 4 bases; unmatched junction nucleotides: 4. Germline CDR1 is SGHTA and CDR2 is FQGTGA. The CDR3 loop reads CASSLYASGGYEQYF. CDR3 bases: TGTGCCAGCAGCTTATATGCTAGCGGGGGGTACGAGCAGTACTTC.

This chain uses TRBV9 with TRBJ1-2, with D possibly TRBD1 on 5 matching bases. V was pared by 0 bases and J by 8 bases, with 8 bases between. The germline V gene encodes CDR1 SGDLS and CDR2 YYNGEE. The CDR3 is 12 residues long. The CDR3 coding sequence is TGTGCCAGCAGCGTAGGGGGCCGAGGCTACACCTTC. Amino acid sequence: CASSVGGRGYTF.

Comment on this clone: A much larger clone lies one base from this, so it may be a read error. The identical CDR3 is also encoded by other nucleotide sequences in the sample. J is TRBJ2-1 and V is TRBV4-3; no firm D call. The germline V gene encodes CDR1 LGHNA and CDR2 YSLEER. V was trimmed by 4 bases and J by 4 bases, leaving 20 bases between them. The length of the CDR3 is 17 residues. The CDR3 nucleotides read TGCGCCAGCAGCCCAGATCTGATCGTACTCATATACAATGAGCAGTTCTTC. This gives the protein CASSPDLIVLIYNEQFF.

The chain carries TRBV7-9 and TRBJ2-5, with a tentative D call TRBD2 (7 bases). The CDR3 totals 14 residues. V lost 5 bases to trimming and J lost 5 bases, with 15 bases between them. CDR1 is SEHNR, CDR2 FQNEAQ, per germline (reference sequence). CDR3 residues: CASSLIGGRETQYF. CDR3 nucleotides: TGTGCCAGCAGCCTGATCGGGGGGCGGGAGACCCAGTACTTC.

The V and J genes are TRBV23-1 and TRBJ2-1, with 7 bases matching TRBD1. TRBV23-1 is an open reading frame whose function is uncertain. The CDR3 has 12 residues. V lost 4 bases and J lost 7; bases outside the gene matches: 1. The CDR3 DNA reads as TGCGCCAGCAGTCGACAGGGTAATGAGCAGTTCTTC. Protein product: CASSRQGNEQFF.

This clone was seen a single time. This chain connects TRBV29-1 to TRBJ2-1, with 11 bases matching TRBD2. The V gene end was trimmed by 5 bases and the J gene end by 15 bases; junction bases not matched to a gene: 9. The CDR3 runs to 12 residues. Per the germline V gene, CDR1 is SQVTM and CDR2 is ANQGSEA. The chain's CDR3 is CSVLTSGRGRFF. DNA of the CDR3: TGCAGCGTTTTAACTAGCGGGAGAGGACGGTTCTTC.

A word on this clone: This probably arose from a read error, given a far larger clone one base away. Other DNA variants within this sample encode the same CDR3. This sequence joins TRBV7-9 and TRBJ2-7; D remains unclear. Trimming left V 5 bases short and J 3 bases short, with 20 bases between. CDR3 length equals 16 residues. Germline V gives CDR1 SEHNR, CDR2 FQNEAQ (reference sequence). This chain's CDR3 is CASSQEAGKGYYEQYF. The CDR3, as DNA: TGTGCCAGCAGCCAAGAAGCAGGAAAAGGCTACTACGAGCAGTACTTC.

V gene TRBV27 combines with J gene TRBJ2-7; 10 bases are shared with TRBD1. The CDR3 sequence is 13 residues long. Germline lookup yields CDR1 MNHEY and CDR2 SMNVEV (reference sequence). Losses at the gene ends were 9 bases for V and 2 bases for J; bases not matched to a gene: 4. The CDR3 sequence is CASWDRGTYEQYF. The DNA for the CDR3 is TGTGCCAGTTGGGACAGGGGAACCTACGAGCAGTACTTC.

The chain couples TRBV5-1 to TRBJ2-3; 16 bases match TRBD2. The CDR3 has 19 amino acids. Germline-derived CDR1 and CDR2 are SGHRS and YFSETQ. The ends lost 4 bases at V and 6 bases at J; junction bases unmatched: 14. The CDR3 DNA reads TGCGCCAGCAGCCCGGGACTAGCGGGAGGGGGGTTCACTCCCGATACGCAGTATTTT. Its translation: CASSPGLAGGGFTPDTQYF.

The J gene is TRBJ2-1, the V gene TRBV9, with TRBD2 matching over 7 bases. Unmatched junction bases numbered 13, after V lost 3 bases and J lost 1 base. The CDR3 totals 18 residues. Germline loops: CDR1 SGDLS, CDR2 YYNGEE. This CDR3 is CASSAGRGGGESYNEQFF. CDR3 in DNA: TGTGCCAGCAGCGCGGGGAGGGGAGGAGGTGAGTCCTACAATGAGCAGTTCTTC. The full variable domain, its missing parts supplied by reference TRBV9 and TRBJ2-1, is DSGVTQTPKHLITATGQRVTLRCSPRSGDLSVYWYQQSLDQGLQFLIQYYNGEERAKGNILERFSAQQFPDLHSELNLSSLELGDSALYFCASSAGRGGGESYNEQFFGPGTRLTVL.

In DNA form, the CDR3 reads TGTGCCAGCAGCCAGAACAGGGGACGCTACGAGCAGTACTTC. This gives the protein CASSQNRGRYEQYF. The chain has TRBV5-6 and TRBJ2-7; 7 nucleotides line up with TRBD1. This CDR3 has 14 residues. Germline V gene data show CDR1 as SGHDT and CDR2 as YYEEEE. The V and J ends lost 4 bases and 3 bases, in that order; junction bases with no gene match: 7. Looking up the rest from reference TRBV5-6 and TRBJ2-7 gives the full variable domain: DAGVTQSPTHLIKTRGQQVTLRCSPKSGHDTVSWYQQALGQGPQFIFQYYEEEERQRGNFPDRFSGHQFPNYSSELNVNALLLGDSALYLCASSQNRGRYEQYFGPGTRLTVT.